The following is a TCR beta chain sequence with its context. These data come from a study of T cells in Graves' hyperthyroidism and ophthalmopathy. Amplification of TCR beta CDR3 regions used RNA as the template. When the TCR CDR3 underwent first-round RT-PCR, the HTBI primer set was used. One entry per CDR3 protein, called by TCRdb with MiXCR from the multiplex PCR reads. The sample contains roughly 840,000 distinct CDR3 sequences, about two fifths of which appear only once. The sequenced sample consisted of blood. The clonotype was recovered from a man aged 18 to 29 with Graves' hyperthyroidism.

DNA for the CDR3: TGTGCCAGCAGCCGTGGACAGGGGACCTACGAGCAGTACTTC. The encoded protein is CASSRGQGTYEQYF. The chain joins TRBV6-1 to TRBJ2-7; 9 bases align to TRBD1. The J segment lost 2 bases and the V segment lost 6 bases, leaving 5 bases of the junction unmatched. The CDR3 consists of 14 residues. CDR1 is MNHNS, CDR2 SASEGT, per germline.